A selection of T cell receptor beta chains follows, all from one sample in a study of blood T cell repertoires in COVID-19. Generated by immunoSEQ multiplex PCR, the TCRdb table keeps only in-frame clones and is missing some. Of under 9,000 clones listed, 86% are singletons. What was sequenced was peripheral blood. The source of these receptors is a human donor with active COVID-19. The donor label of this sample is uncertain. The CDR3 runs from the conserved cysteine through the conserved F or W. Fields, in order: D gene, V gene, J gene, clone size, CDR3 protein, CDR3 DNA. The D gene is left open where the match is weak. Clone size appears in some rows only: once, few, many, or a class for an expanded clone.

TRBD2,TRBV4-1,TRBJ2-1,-,CASSQPTGGGGNEQFF,TGCGCCAGCAGCCAACCTACTGGCGGGGGGGGGAATGAGCAGTTCTTC
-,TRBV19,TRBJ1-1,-,CASMSRAFEDPGRVNTEAFF,TGTGCCAGTATGAGCCGCGCCTTCGAGGACCCAGGGAGGGTGAACACTGAAGCTTTCTTT
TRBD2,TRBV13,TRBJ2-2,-,CASSPPIAGELFF,TGTGCCAGCAGCCCACCAATAGCGGGAGAGCTGTTTTTT
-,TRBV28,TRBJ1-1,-,CASSPLAGGNTEAFF,TGTGCCAGCAGTCCGTTGGCGGGCGGGAACACTGAAGCTTTCTTT
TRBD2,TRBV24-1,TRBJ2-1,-,CATSDASGTTYNEQFF,TGTGCCACCAGTGATGCTAGCGGGACCACCTACAATGAGCAGTTCTTC
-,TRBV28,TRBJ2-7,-,CASIREAGSYEQYF,TGTGCCAGCATCCGTGAGGCAGGGTCCTACGAGCAGTACTTC
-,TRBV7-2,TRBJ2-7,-,CASSLAVSYEQYF,TGTGCCAGCAGCTTAGCGGTTAGTTACGAGCAGTACTTC
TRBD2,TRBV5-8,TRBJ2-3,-,CASSLIAGAPGTDTQYF,TGTGCCAGCAGCTTGATAGCGGGGGCCCCGGGCACAGATACGCAGTATTTT
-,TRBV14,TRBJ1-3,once,CASSLQGHSLSHTIYF,TGTGCCAGCAGCCTCCAAGGACACTCCCTGAGTCACACCATATATTTT
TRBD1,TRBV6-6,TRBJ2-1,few,CASRPPGQGNEQFF,TGTGCCAGCAGACCTCCGGGACAGGGGAATGAGCAGTTCTTC
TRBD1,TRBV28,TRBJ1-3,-,CASRMGTGVGNTIYF,TGTGCCAGCAGAATGGGGACAGGGGTGGGAAACACCATATATTTT
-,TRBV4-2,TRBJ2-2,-,CASSQESTRTGELFF,TGTGCCAGCAGCCAAGAGTCTACTCGCACCGGGGAGCTGTTTTTT
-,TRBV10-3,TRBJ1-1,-,CAIRSGDSEAFF,TGTGCCATCAGATCTGGAGACAGTGAAGCTTTCTTT
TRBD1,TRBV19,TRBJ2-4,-,CASSSPRRQGNIQYF,TGTGCCAGTAGTTCCCCCCGACGACAGGGGAACATTCAGTACTTC
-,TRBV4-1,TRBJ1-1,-,CASSQVDRYSGQGNTEAFF,TGCGCCAGCAGCCAAGTTGATAGGTACTCAGGGCAGGGGAACACTGAAGCTTTCTTT
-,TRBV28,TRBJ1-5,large,CASSFGVKSNQPQHF,TGTGCCAGCAGTTTCGGAGTGAAGAGCAATCAGCCCCAGCATTTT